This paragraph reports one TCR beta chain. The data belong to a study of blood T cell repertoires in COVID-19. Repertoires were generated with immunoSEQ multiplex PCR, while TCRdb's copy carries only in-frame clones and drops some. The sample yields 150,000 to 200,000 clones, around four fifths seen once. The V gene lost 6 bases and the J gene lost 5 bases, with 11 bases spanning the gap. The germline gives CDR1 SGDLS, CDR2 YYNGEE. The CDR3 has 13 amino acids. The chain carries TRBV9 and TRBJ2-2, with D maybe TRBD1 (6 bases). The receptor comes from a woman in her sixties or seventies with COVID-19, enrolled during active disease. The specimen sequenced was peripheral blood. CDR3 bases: TGTGCCAGCAACCCAGGGGTTACCGGGGAGCTGTTTTTT. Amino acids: CASNPGVTGELFF.